Below are 20 T cell receptor beta chains sequenced from a single sample in a study of CD8+CD57+ T cells in acquired aplastic anemia. Genomic DNA was employed as the template in profiling TCR beta VDJ and CDR3. TCRdb re-called the reads through MiXCR, storing one row per CDR3 protein. The sample includes 33,000 or so distinct CDR3 sequences, roughly 77% of them seen just once. The sequenced sample was sorted CD4+, CD8+, or CD8+CD57+ T cells (not recorded which) from PBMCs. These receptors originate from a human donor in good health, serving as a control.

The CDR3 coding sequence is TGTGCCATCAGTGAGTCGATCGGGGGGCGGATCCGCAATCAGCCCCAGCATTTT. It encodes CAISESIGGRIRNQPQHF. This rearrangement joins TRBV10-3 to TRBJ1-5; D might be TRBD1 (6 bases). CDR3 size: 18 residues. Germline lookup yields CDR1 ENHRY and CDR2 SYGVKD. V was shortened by 0 bases and J by 2 bases, with 17 bases between the two germline ends.

The chain joins TRBV29-1 to TRBJ2-1; 7 positions match TRBD1. The CDR3 is 14 amino acids. Per the germline V gene, CDR1 is SQVTM and CDR2 is ANQGSEA. V was pared by 3 bases and J by 3 bases, with 5 bases of the junction left unmatched. The CDR3 region is CSVEDRRHYNEQFF. The CDR3 DNA sequence: TGCAGCGTTGAGGACAGGCGGCACTACAATGAGCAGTTCTTC.

This chain links TRBV19 with TRBJ1-5; no firm D call. There are 14 residues in the CDR3. Germline V gives CDR1 LNHDA, CDR2 SQIVND (reference sequence). V dropped 7 bases and J dropped 1 base, with 11 bases sitting between them. This chain's CDR3 is CASKADMSNQPQHF. CDR3 nucleotides: TGTGCCAGTAAAGCAGACATGAGCAATCAGCCCCAGCATTTT.

V gene TRBV29-1 combines with J gene TRBJ1-2; the D is unclear. Trimming left V 3 bases short and J 8 bases short, with 4 bases between. The germline gives CDR1 SQVTM, CDR2 ANQGSEA. The CDR3 has 9 residues. The CDR3 DNA reads as TGCAGCGTTGACATCGGCTACACCTTC. Translation: CSVDIGYTF.

This clonotype was detected only once. The rearrangement joins TRBV29-1 to TRBJ1-5; D is undetermined. V was trimmed by 4 bases and J by 6 bases, leaving 4 bases between them. Germline lookup yields CDR1 SQVTM and CDR2 ANQGSEA. CDR3 length equals 10 residues. This CDR3 reads CSVVGQPQHF. CDR3 DNA sequence: TGCAGCGTTGTAGGTCAGCCCCAGCATTTT.

V usage is TRBV10-1 and J usage is TRBJ2-1; D is uncertain. The CDR3 consists of 15 residues. The V gene's germline CDR1 is WNHNN and CDR2 SYGVQD (reference sequence). V was shortened by 5 bases and J by 0 bases, with 11 bases between the two germline ends. CDR3 sequence (DNA): TGCGCCAGCAGTAGCGTTCCAAGCTCCTACAATGAGCAGTTCTTC. Its protein is CASSSVPSSYNEQFF.

This clonotype has just a few counts. The chain has TRBV7-8 and TRBJ2-3, with a possible D match to TRBD2 (6 bases). The germline V gene has CDR1 SGHVS and CDR2 FQNEAQ. The CDR3 is 12 residues long. The DNA for the CDR3 is TGTGCGAAGGGGACTAGCACAGATACGCAGTATTTT. Translation: CAKGTSTDTQYF.

In its sample, this clonotype was seen many times. The chain couples TRBV12-5 to TRBJ2-1, with D unresolved. The V gene lost 5 bases and the J gene lost 8 bases, with 10 bases spanning the gap. The germline gives CDR1 LGHNT, CDR2 FRNRAP. The CDR3 covers 12 residues. CDR3 sequence reads: CASGGLVDEQFF. The CDR3 region has the DNA TGTGCTAGTGGTGGTTTGGTCGATGAGCAGTTCTTC.

The J gene is TRBJ2-3, the V gene TRBV11-2; D gene unclear. Looked up from germline, CDR1 is SGHAT and CDR2 is FQNNGV. Deletions cut 3 bases from V and 6 bases from J, with 16 bases between. The CDR3 is 15 residues long. The CDR3 region has the DNA TGTGCCAGCAGCTTTAGCCCTGGCCAGGTTGATACGCAGTATTTT. It encodes CASSFSPGQVDTQYF.

The gene calls are TRBV10-3 and TRBJ2-7; perhaps TRBD2 as D (5 bases). Trimming removed 8 bases from V and 4 bases from J, with 12 bases in between. CDR1 ENHRY and CDR2 SYGVKD come from the germline V gene. The CDR3 is 12 residues long. In nucleotides, the CDR3 is TGTGCCATCTCCGGGGATCGTTACGAGCAGTACTTC. This encodes CAISGDRYEQYF.

This chain links TRBV2 with TRBJ2-7, with 10 bases lining up with TRBD2. The CDR3 spans 15 residues. Germline lookup yields CDR1 SNHLY and CDR2 FYNNEI. Unmatched junction bases numbered 8, after V lost 6 bases and J lost 3 bases. CDR3 sequence (DNA): TGTGCCAGCAGCGCCGGACTAGCGGAGAACTACGAGCAGTACGTC. This encodes CASSAGLAENYEQYV.

The chain employs TRBV11-1 and TRBJ2-3, with 13 bases lining up with TRBD2. This CDR3 has 18 amino acids. Germline trimming cut 3 bases from V and 0 bases from J; bases unmatched to any gene: 6. CDR1 is SGHAT and CDR2 is FQDESV in the germline V gene (reference sequence). CDR3 sequence (DNA): TGTGCCAGCAGCTTGGGACTAGCGGGAACGTCTAGCACAGATACGCAGTATTTT. The encoded protein is CASSLGLAGTSSTDTQYF. Drawing the rest from reference TRBV11-1 and TRBJ2-3, the complete variable domain is EAEVAQSPRYKITEKSQAVAFWCDPISGHATLYWYRQILGQGPELLVQFQDESVVDDSQLPKDRFSAERLKGVDSTLKIQPAELGDSAMYLCASSLGLAGTSSTDTQYFGPGTRLTVL.

CDR3 DNA: TGTGTCTGCAGCCCATCCGACAGGGGTTTATGGGGCTACACCTTC. Protein sequence: CVCSPSDRGLWGYTF. The rearrangement links TRBV7-2 to TRBJ1-2; 8 bases fit TRBD1. Germline CDR1 SGHTA, CDR2 FQGNSA. This CDR3 is built from 15 residues. The entire variable domain, with the rest obtained from reference TRBV7-2 and TRBJ1-2, is as follows: GAGVSQSPSNKVTEKGKDVELRCDPISGHTALYWYRQSLGQGLEFLIYFQGNSAPDKSGLPSDRFSAERTGGSVSTLTIQRTQQEDSAVYLCVCSPSDRGLWGYTFGSGTRLTVV.

The chain combines TRBV25-1 with TRBJ1-1; D is uncertain. V shed 2 bases and J shed 1 base, with 5 bases lying between them. The CDR3 length is 13 residues. Germline CDR1 and CDR2: MGHDK and SYGVNS. CDR3 protein: CASSENRNTEAFF. The CDR3 nucleotides read TGTGCCAGCAGTGAAAACAGGAACACTGAAGCTTTCTTT.

This chain connects TRBV25-1 to TRBJ2-7; 7 bases are a match to TRBD1. The CDR3 spans 13 residues. CDR1 is MGHDK, CDR2 SYGVNS, per germline. V gave up 6 bases and J gave up 9 bases; unmatched junction bases: 11. The CDR3, as DNA: TGTGCCAGCAGACACAGTACAGGGGTCGGGCAGTACTTC. Residues: CASRHSTGVGQYF.

This clonotype came up a few times. The V and J genes are TRBV29-1 and TRBJ1-1; no clear D gene. V lost 3 bases, J lost 1 base, and 9 bases lay in between. Germline assignment: CDR1 SQVTM and CDR2 ANQGSEA. The CDR3 has 13 amino acids. CDR3 sequence (DNA): TGCAGCGTTGAGGTAGGGCCGAACACTGAAGCTTTCTTT. Residues: CSVEVGPNTEAFF.

V and J are TRBV7-2 and TRBJ1-4; D gene unclear. Trimming removed 4 bases from V and 7 bases from J, with 10 bases in between. Per germline, CDR1 SGHTA and CDR2 FQGNSA. This CDR3 contains 13 residues. This chain's CDR3 is CASSSYASEKLFF. DNA for the CDR3: TGTGCCAGCAGCTCATACGCGAGTGAAAAACTGTTTTTT.

The chain recombines TRBV2 with TRBJ1-1; D is undetermined. Trimming pared 6 bases from V and 1 base from J, leaving 15 bases between. The germline V gene encodes CDR1 SNHLY and CDR2 FYNNEI. The CDR3 covers 15 residues. In DNA form, the CDR3 reads TGTGCCAGCAGAGAAAAAGGGCGGACGAACACTGAAGCTTTCTTT. Its translation: CASREKGRTNTEAFF.

The chain combines TRBV6-5 with TRBJ1-6; a weak D match, TRBD1 (6 bases). Trimming removed 0 bases at V and 9 bases at J, with 15 bases between. Germline V CDR1 and CDR2: MNHEY, SVGAGI. The CDR3 contains 16 residues. The CDR3 sequence: CASSYSQGKGGSPLHF. The CDR3 region has the DNA TGTGCCAGCAGTTACTCACAGGGAAAAGGGGGTTCACCCCTCCACTTT.

For this clonotype: The junction and the germline gene differ at one end; a read error may be behind it. The V gene is TRBV25-1, the J gene TRBJ2-7; TRBD2 might be the D (5 bases). The V gene's germline CDR1 is MGHDK and CDR2 SYGVNS. The CDR3 loop spans 15 amino acids. In DNA, the CDR3 is TGCGCCAGCAGCCAAGATGTAACCGGGAAATACGAGCAGTACTTC. Translation: CASSQDVTGKYEQYF.